Each of the 29 T cell receptor beta chains below was sequenced from the same sample in a study of CD8+ T cells in alopecia areata. After isolation, RNA underwent reverse transcription to generate cDNA as the sequencing template. Clones were sequenced by immunoSEQ multiplex PCR, and TCRdb holds only the in-frame ones, with some missing. The top ten hold 0.95% to 1% of the sample, which has 140,000 to 150,000 clones, about 47% seen once. The specimen was CD4+ T cells sorted from blood, collected at week 0. The receptors come from a human donor with alopecia areata.

This clone was counted only a few times. The chain employs TRBV4-1 and TRBJ2-4, with D maybe TRBD1 (6 bases). Germline values: CDR1 MGHRA, CDR2 YSYEKL. Trimming shortened V by 3 bases and J by 2 bases, and 11 bases separated the two germline ends. The CDR3 length is 15 residues. CDR3 sequence (DNA): TGCGCCAGCAGCCATCTTGACAGGTCCAAAAACATTCAGTACTTC. It is translated as CASSHLDRSKNIQYF.

This clone came up a few times. J is TRBJ2-3 and V is TRBV29-1; 8 bases line up with TRBD2. The length of the CDR3 is 14 residues. CDR1 SQVTM and CDR2 ANQGSEA come from the germline V gene. V was pared by 6 bases and J by 1 base, with 6 bases of the junction left unmatched. CDR3 loop: CSVAPGLGTDTQYF. In DNA, the CDR3 is TGCAGCGTCGCCCCGGGACTAGGCACAGATACGCAGTATTTT.

The chain recombines TRBV30 with TRBJ2-1; no clear D gene. V was cut by 0 bases and J by 4 bases, with 7 bases left in between. This CDR3 has 13 amino acids. Germline V CDR1 and CDR2: GTSNPN, SVGIG (reference sequence). The CDR3: CAWSVWGYNEQFF. Here the CDR3 DNA reads TGTGCCTGGAGTGTATGGGGTTACAATGAGCAGTTCTTC.

The V gene is TRBV30, the J gene TRBJ2-7; D is perhaps TRBD2 (5 bases). The CDR3 length is 15 residues. In germline, CDR1 is GTSNPN, CDR2 SVGIG (reference sequence). With 5 bases removed from V and 0 bases from J, the gap between germline ends came to 17 bases. This CDR3 is CAWRAVQLNSYEQYF. For the CDR3, the DNA is TGTGCCTGGCGAGCGGTACAGCTCAACTCCTACGAGCAGTACTTC.

V is TRBV4-1 and J is TRBJ1-5, with D unresolved. The CDR3 covers 13 residues. V lost 6 bases and J lost 6, with 12 bases in between. Looked up from germline, CDR1 is MGHRA and CDR2 is YSYEKL. CDR3 sequence reads: CASSSGVSQPQHF. The CDR3 DNA sequence: TGCGCCAGCAGTTCCGGGGTATCTCAGCCCCAGCATTTT.

The rearrangement uses TRBV5-1 and TRBJ1-1; D unclear. The V end was cut by 6 bases, the J end by 3 bases, with 15 bases between. CDR1 is SGHRS, CDR2 YFSETQ, per germline. The CDR3 has 14 residues. The CDR3, as DNA: TGCGCCAGCAACCACTCGCCGCGGGACACTGAAGCTTTCTTT. Encoded protein: CASNHSPRDTEAFF.

The V gene is TRBV10-3, the J gene TRBJ2-2; D unresolved. The CDR3 has 14 residues. V shed 10 bases and J shed 4 bases, with 16 bases lying between them. The germline CDR1 and CDR2 sequences are ENHRY and SYGVKD. The CDR3 loop reads CATRSKDITGELFF. DNA for the CDR3: TGTGCCACTCGTTCTAAAGATATCACCGGGGAGCTGTTTTTT.

Only a few counts were recorded for this clone. The chain employs TRBV29-1 and TRBJ2-3, with TRBD2 as a possible D gene (5 bases). Germline lookup yields CDR1 SQVTM and CDR2 ANQGSEA. Between the trimmed V and J ends, which lost 4 bases and 5 bases, there was a span of 13 bases. The length of the CDR3 is 13 residues. The CDR3, as DNA: TGCAGCGTTGGTGAGGGTGGATTAGATACGCAGTATTTT. It specifies CSVGEGGLDTQYF.

V gene TRBV5-1 combines with J gene TRBJ2-1; TRBD2 agrees at 10 bases. J lost 4 bases, V lost 0 bases, and 4 bases had no gene match. The CDR3 covers 16 residues. In germline, CDR1 is SGHRS, CDR2 YFSETQ. Here the CDR3 DNA reads TGCGCCAGCAGCTTGGTTCCGACTAGCGGGTACAATGAGCAGTTCTTC. It specifies CASSLVPTSGYNEQFF. The full variable domain, completed using reference TRBV5-1 and TRBJ2-1, is KAGVTQTPRYLIKTRGQQVTLSCSPISGHRSVSWYQQTPGQGLQFLFEYFSETQRNKGNFPGRFSGRQFSNSRSEMNVSTLELGDSALYLCASSLVPTSGYNEQFFGPGTRLTVL.

This clone was counted only a few times. The genes are TRBV29-1 and TRBJ2-1, with a tentative D call TRBD2 (5 bases). The ends were cut back, 4 bases at V and 10 bases at J, with 8 bases in the middle. Per the germline V gene, CDR1 is SQVTM and CDR2 is ANQGSEA. This CDR3 is 10 amino acids long. The CDR3 loop is CSVGASEQFF. Written as DNA, the CDR3 is TGCAGCGTTGGGGCTAGCGAGCAGTTCTTC.

J is TRBJ1-3 and V is TRBV5-1, with a weak D call TRBD1 (6 bases). The V end was cut by 3 bases, the J end by 2 bases, with 12 bases between. The CDR3 length is 15 residues. The V gene's germline CDR1 is SGHRS and CDR2 YFSETQ. DNA for the CDR3: TGCGCCAGCAGCTCACAGGGAGTAACTGGAAACACCATATATTTT. The encoded protein is CASSSQGVTGNTIYF.

For this clone: The junction shows a germline mismatch at one end, possibly a read error. Here the CDR3 reads CSVGESGPQTIF. The DNA of the CDR3 is TGCAGCGTTGGGGAGTCGGGACCGCAGACTATCTTC. The chain links TRBV29-1 to TRBJ1-2, with a possible D match to TRBD1 (5 bases). Germline CDR1 is SQVTM and CDR2 is ANQGSEA. This CDR3 is 12 amino acids long.

Of note for this clone: Other DNA sequences of this sample code for an identical CDR3. The J gene is TRBJ1-1, the V gene TRBV5-1; TRBD1 is a possible D gene (5 bases). Germline assignment: CDR1 SGHRS and CDR2 YFSETQ. Trimming stripped 4 bases from V and 0 bases from J, with 10 bases between. CDR3 length equals 14 residues. The CDR3 protein is CASSRGQMNTEAFF. The CDR3 DNA is TGCGCCAGCAGCCGCGGACAAATGAACACTGAAGCTTTCTTT.

The J gene is TRBJ1-5, the V gene TRBV29-1, with 9 bases lining up with TRBD1. Per the germline V gene, CDR1 is SQVTM and CDR2 is ANQGSEA. V was pared by 6 bases and J by 4 bases, with 4 bases of the junction left unmatched. The CDR3 is made up of 13 amino acids. This CDR3 is CSVDRGSNQPQHF. DNA for the CDR3: TGCAGCGTGGACAGGGGCTCTAATCAGCCCCAGCATTTT.

In its sample, this clone was seen once. The V and J genes are TRBV18 and TRBJ2-2; no reliable D call. This CDR3 is built from 15 residues. Germline assignment: CDR1 KGHSH and CDR2 LQKENI. V lost 2 bases and J lost 3, with 10 bases in between. The CDR3 reads CASSPSQPHTGELFF. The CDR3 DNA reads as TGTGCCAGCTCACCATCCCAACCTCACACCGGGGAGCTGTTTTTT.

This clone was seen a few times. V gene TRBV2 combines with J gene TRBJ2-3; a weak D match, TRBD2 (6 bases). The germline V gene encodes CDR1 SNHLY and CDR2 FYNNEI. The V end lost 10 bases, the J end lost 0 bases, and 17 bases lay between the germline ends. CDR3 length: 15 amino acids. The CDR3 protein is CAIPTTRPSTDTQYF. CDR3 sequence (DNA): TGTGCCATCCCGACGACTAGGCCTAGCACAGATACGCAGTATTTT.

This chain uses TRBV30 with TRBJ1-5, with D possibly matching TRBD1 (6 bases). This CDR3 has 14 amino acids. The germline V and J ends were trimmed by 5 bases and 0 bases, with 11 bases remaining between them. CDR1 GTSNPN and CDR2 SVGIG come from the germline V gene (reference sequence). The CDR3, as DNA: TGTGCCTGGGGCGGGACACTTAGCAATCAGCCCCAGCATTTT. Translating it yields CAWGGTLSNQPQHF.

In this sample, this clone turned up a few times. This chain joins TRBV29-1 and TRBJ2-2, with a tentative D call TRBD2 (6 bases). Trimming took 7 bases from V and 5 from J, leaving 11 bases between them. The CDR3 sequence is 12 residues long. Germline lookup yields CDR1 SQVTM and CDR2 ANQGSEA. CDR3 region: CSAAGGTGELFF. CDR3 DNA: TGCAGCGCCGCCGGGGGTACCGGGGAGCTGTTTTTT.

This clone was detected a few times. The chain couples TRBV28 to TRBJ2-7, with D possibly matching TRBD2 (6 bases). V was trimmed by 2 bases and J by 4 bases, leaving 18 bases between them. The V gene's germline CDR1 is MDHEN and CDR2 SYDVKM. This CDR3 is 16 amino acids long. The CDR3: CASSLRRGGDKYEQYF. DNA for the CDR3: TGTGCCAGCAGTTTACGGCGTGGAGGGGATAAGTACGAGCAGTACTTC.

The chain couples TRBV5-1 to TRBJ2-1; D is uncertain. V lost 1 base and J 6 bases, leaving 8 bases between the germline ends. The CDR3 consists of 13 residues. CDR1 is SGHRS and CDR2 is YFSETQ in the germline V gene. CDR3 in DNA: TGCGCCAGCAGCTTGACTGGTGGCAATGAGCAGTTCTTC. Translation: CASSLTGGNEQFF.

The V and J genes are TRBV6-5 and TRBJ2-6; TRBD2 matches at 7 bases. Germline-derived CDR1 and CDR2 are MNHEY and SVGAGI. This CDR3 spans 14 amino acids. V lost 10 bases and J lost 1; bases outside the gene matches: 4. Here the CDR3 reads CAIGGGSGANVLTF. The CDR3 DNA sequence: TGTGCCATCGGGGGAGGGTCTGGGGCCAACGTCCTGACTTTC.

The CDR3 protein is CASSRGNTYEQYF. For the CDR3, the DNA is TGTGCCAGCAGCCGAGGCAACACCTACGAGCAGTACTTC. The chain couples TRBV7-2 to TRBJ2-7; D unresolved. This CDR3 is 13 amino acids long. Deletions cut 5 bases from V and 2 bases from J, with 10 bases between. Germline CDR1 is SGHTA and CDR2 is FQGNSA.

This clone was detected once. This chain uses TRBV18 with TRBJ2-5, with unresolved D. The germline gives CDR1 KGHSH, CDR2 LQKENI. The V and J ends lost 2 bases and 5 bases respectively, with 3 bases between them. The CDR3 runs 11 residues. This chain's CDR3 is CASSPGETQYF. Written as DNA, the CDR3 is TGTGCCAGCTCACCAGGGGAGACCCAGTACTTC.

V gene TRBV30 combines with J gene TRBJ2-7; D remains ambiguous. The CDR3 loop spans 13 amino acids. Germline-derived CDR1 and CDR2 are GTSNPN and SVGIG (reference sequence). V was cut by 3 bases and J by 6 bases, with 15 bases left in between. Written as DNA, the CDR3 is TGTGCCTGGAGCCTAATGTTGGGATCCGAGCAGTACTTC. This sequence encodes CAWSLMLGSEQYF.

The J gene is TRBJ1-2, the V gene TRBV28; weak D call: TRBD1 (6 bases). Germline V gives CDR1 MDHEN, CDR2 SYDVKM. The length of the CDR3 is 12 residues. The V end lost 4 bases, the J end lost 8 bases, and 11 bases lay between the germline ends. CDR3 nucleotides: TGTGCCAGCAGTTCCGACAGGCGGGGCTACACCTTC. This encodes CASSSDRRGYTF.

CDR3 in amino acids: CASSPLGPQFF. CDR3 nucleotides: TGTGCCAGCAGCCCCCTAGGCCCTCAGTTCTTC. The chain recombines TRBV6-6 with TRBJ2-1; no clear D gene. Per germline, CDR1 MNHNY and CDR2 SVGAGI (reference sequence). Trimming cost V 6 bases and J 13 bases, with 13 bases left between them. The CDR3 is 11 residues long.

The chain has TRBV6-4 and TRBJ1-5; 9 bases match TRBD1. Germline loops: CDR1 MRHNA, CDR2 SNTAGT. V gave up 2 bases and J gave up 0 bases; unmatched junction bases: 5. The CDR3 is made up of 17 amino acids. The DNA for the CDR3 is TGTGCCAGCAGTGACGGGGACAGGGAAGGTAGCAATCAGCCCCAGCATTTT. Its protein is CASSDGDREGSNQPQHF.

The genes are TRBV29-1 and TRBJ2-7; D is unresolved. Germline V gene lookup returns CDR1 SQVTM and CDR2 ANQGSEA. Deletions cut 4 bases from V and 7 bases from J, with 20 bases between. CDR3 size: 14 residues. CDR3 residues: CSVAINLRTEEQYF. DNA for the CDR3: TGCAGCGTTGCGATAAACCTCAGAACGGAAGAGCAGTACTTC.

The chain employs TRBV13 and TRBJ2-6, with 10 positions matching TRBD1. Trimming at V came to 10 bases and at J to 0 bases, leaving 12 bases not matched to a gene. In germline, CDR1 is PRHDT, CDR2 FYEKMQ (reference sequence). The CDR3 has 18 residues. The DNA for the CDR3 is TGTGCCATTCCCGTAGGGACAGGGGTCTTCTCTGGGGCCAACGTCCTGACTTTC. Translated: CAIPVGTGVFSGANVLTF. Looking up the rest from reference TRBV13 and TRBJ2-6 gives the full variable domain: AAGVIQSPRHLIKEKRETATLKCYPIPRHDTVYWYQQGPGQDPQFLISFYEKMQSDKGSIPDRFSAQQFSDYHSELNMSSLELGDSALYFCAIPVGTGVFSGANVLTFGAGSRLTVL.